A single sample gave rise to the 30 T cell receptor beta chains below, sequenced in a study of regulatory T cells in long-lasting Graves disease. The sample's time point: newly diagnosed GD, antithyroid drugs for less than 3 months. Construction of the TCR library relied on RNA isolated from PBMCs. Construction of the TCR beta libraries employed iRepertoire HTBI primers in conjunction with Arm-PCR of CDR3 regions. TCRdb called the multiplex PCR reads again in MiXCR, with one record for every CDR3 protein. The sample includes around 500,000 distinct CDR3 sequences, about 13% seen only once; the top ten take roughly 9.7%. This same sample was also part of a study on T cells in Graves' hyperthyroidism and ophthalmopathy.

Sequenced material: peripheral blood mononuclear cells (PBMCs), taken at new diagnosis, from a patient treated with antithyroid drugs. The receptor source for this set is a man aged 30 to 39 with Graves disease.

This clonotype was seen many times. V usage is TRBV7-2 and J usage is TRBJ2-7; 11 nucleotides align to TRBD2. The junction had 5 bases not matched to a gene; V was cut back by 3 bases and J by 4 bases. Germline CDR1 SGHTA, CDR2 FQGNSA. The CDR3 extends over 15 amino acids. The CDR3 spells CASSLTSGTFYEQYF. CDR3 coding DNA: TGTGCCAGCAGCTTGACTAGCGGGACCTTTTACGAGCAGTACTTC.

A word on this clonotype: A far more abundant clone sits one base away, making this likely a read error. No conserved phenylalanine or tryptophan is present at the end of the CDR3, so a read error is the likely explanation. V and J are TRBV12-3 or TRBV12-4 and TRBJ1-5; D is perhaps TRBD1 (6 bases). CDR3 size: 14 residues. V shed 6 bases and J shed 4 bases, with 13 bases lying between them. CDR3: CASRNGQLNQPQHS. DNA for the CDR3: TGTGCCAGCAGGAACGGACAGTTAAATCAGCCCCAGCATTCT.

This clonotype was observed at least ten times. One end of the junction is discordant with germline, which a read error may explain. The chain carries TRBV10-2 and TRBJ1-1; 10 positions match TRBD1. Germline CDR1 and CDR2: WSHSY and SAAADI. This CDR3 contains 16 residues. CDR3 nucleotide sequence: TGCGCCAGCAGTGACCCACCGGGACAGGGGAAGACTGAAGTTTTCTTT. Protein: CASSDPPGQGKTEVFF.

This clonotype was picked up many times. V gene TRBV20-1 combines with J gene TRBJ2-7; no firm D call. The CDR3 consists of 15 residues. The germline V gene encodes CDR1 DFQATT and CDR2 SNEGSKA (reference sequence). Deletions cut 5 bases from V and 5 bases from J, with 22 bases between. The chain's CDR3 is CSAAPSDFPRDEQYF. CDR3 coding DNA: TGCAGTGCTGCCCCTTCAGATTTCCCTAGGGACGAGCAGTACTTC.

DNA of the CDR3: TGTGCCAGCTCACCGGTGCCGAACACTGAAGCTTTCTTT. Its protein product is CASSPVPNTEAFF. The chain employs TRBV18 and TRBJ1-1; D unclear. Germline CDR1 is KGHSH and CDR2 is LQKENI. V lost 3 bases, J lost 1 base, and 6 bases lay in between. The CDR3 is made up of 13 amino acids.

This clonotype was picked up many times. This chain joins TRBV10-3 and TRBJ2-7, with 8 bases lining up with TRBD2. CDR1 is ENHRY and CDR2 is SYGVKD in the germline V gene. There are 17 residues in the CDR3. After removal of 3 bases from V and 5 bases from J, the junction contained 15 bases not matched to a gene. The CDR3 here is CAISDPRAQREPNEQYF. In DNA form, the CDR3 reads TGTGCCATCAGTGATCCCAGGGCCCAGCGGGAGCCCAACGAGCAGTACTTC.

Many counts were recorded for this clonotype. CDR3 sequence: CASSVGQALIYGYTF. CDR3 nucleotides: TGTGCCAGCAGTGTCGGACAGGCGCTGATCTATGGCTACACCTTC. The rearrangement links TRBV12-3 or TRBV12-4 to TRBJ1-2; 7 bases match TRBD1. After removal of 5 bases from V and 4 bases from J, the junction contained 10 bases not matched to a gene. This CDR3 has 15 residues.

The chain employs TRBV5-1 and TRBJ2-2, with 12 bases matching TRBD2. The V gene end was trimmed by 4 bases and the J gene end by 7 bases; junction bases not matched to a gene: 11. Germline V CDR1 and CDR2: SGHRS, YFSETQ. This CDR3 spans 17 amino acids. The CDR3 coding sequence is TGCGCCAGCAGCCCCCGAACTAGCGGGAGGCGGGGCGGGGAGCTGTTTTTT. Protein product: CASSPRTSGRRGGELFF.

This clonotype came up many times. The chain has TRBV12-5 and TRBJ2-7; 7 positions match TRBD2. The CDR3 extends over 16 amino acids. Trimming at V came to 9 bases and at J to 0 bases, leaving 14 bases not matched to a gene. CDR1 and CDR2 from the germline V gene are LGHNT and FRNRAP. The CDR3 DNA reads TGTGCTAGCGGTCCCCCCGCGGGAGAGGGCTCCTACGAGCAGTACTTC. Its protein product is CASGPPAGEGSYEQYF.

The sample holds many counts of this clonotype. This sequence joins TRBV12-3 or TRBV12-4 and TRBJ2-5; D gene unclear. V dropped 5 bases and J dropped 1 base, with 8 bases sitting between them. This CDR3 contains 13 residues. The CDR3 coding sequence is TGTGCCAGCAGTCAGGTGGGCCAAGAGACCCAGTACTTC. Protein: CASSQVGQETQYF.

This clonotype showed up many times. The chain joins TRBV5-1 to TRBJ2-3; D unresolved. The germline CDR1 and CDR2 sequences are SGHRS and YFSETQ. The V and J ends lost 4 bases and 0 bases respectively, with 12 bases between them. The CDR3 is 15 amino acids. The CDR3 nucleotides read TGCGCCAGCAGCCCGTTGACGGACAGCACAGATACGCAGTATTTT. Protein product: CASSPLTDSTDTQYF.

This clonotype was seen repeatedly, ten times or more. V usage is TRBV20-1 and J usage is TRBJ2-7; 11 positions agree with TRBD1. The germline V gene has CDR1 DFQATT and CDR2 SNEGSKA (reference sequence). V was pared by 3 bases and J by 7 bases, with 5 bases of the junction left unmatched. The CDR3 is made up of 13 amino acids. CDR3 in DNA: TGCAGTGCTAGGGACAGGGGGCGGTGGGAGCAGTACTTC. Translation gives CSARDRGRWEQYF.

This clonotype was picked up many times. The gene calls are TRBV11-3 and TRBJ2-1, with 7 bases identical to TRBD2. Near its end, the DNA agrees better with TRBJ2-5, so the J call may be wrong. Germline V lookup: CDR1 SGHNT, CDR2 YENEEA. This CDR3 comprises 16 residues. CDR3 protein: CASSVGVGEGQETQYF. The CDR3 DNA reads TGTGCCAGCAGCGTTGGGGTCGGGGAGGGGCAAGAGACCCAGTACTTC.

V gene TRBV5-1 combines with J gene TRBJ2-7; 7 positions agree with TRBD2. The germline V gene has CDR1 SGHRS and CDR2 YFSETQ. J lost 6 bases, V lost 1 base, and 7 bases had no gene match. The CDR3 is 14 amino acids. The CDR3 loop reads CASSLREGLREQYF. Here the CDR3 DNA reads TGCGCCAGCAGCTTGAGGGAGGGCCTTCGCGAGCAGTACTTC.

In this sample, this clonotype turned up many times. The rearrangement joins TRBV28 to TRBJ2-7, with 8 bases fitting TRBD2. This CDR3 has 12 amino acids. V dropped 8 bases and J dropped 3; count of bases not matched to a gene: 3. CDR1 and CDR2 (germline): MDHEN, SYDVKM. CDR3 sequence reads: CASQSGGYEQYF. Here the CDR3 DNA reads TGTGCCAGCCAAAGCGGGGGCTACGAGCAGTACTTC. The full variable domain, with the rest looked up from reference TRBV28 and TRBJ2-7, is DVKVTQSSRYLVKRTGEKVFLECVQDMDHENMFWYRQDPGLGLRLIYFSYDVKMKEKGDIPEGYSVSREKKERFSLILESASTNQTSMYLCASQSGGYEQYFGPGTRLTVT.

This clonotype was seen more than once but under ten times. V is TRBV20-1 and J is TRBJ2-1; D possibly corresponds to TRBD2 (6 bases). The length of the CDR3 is 15 residues. Germline V gene data show CDR1 as DFQATT and CDR2 as SNEGSKA (reference sequence). With 4 bases removed from V and 3 bases from J, the gap between germline ends came to 16 bases. CDR3 protein: CSAILRTIRYNEQFF. CDR3 bases: TGCAGTGCTATTTTGAGGACTATCCGCTACAATGAGCAGTTCTTC.

In this sample, this clonotype turned up many times. The V call is TRBV2, the J call TRBJ2-1; 9 bases match TRBD2. Germline loops: CDR1 SNHLY, CDR2 FYNNEI. V gave up 3 bases and J gave up 9 bases; unmatched junction bases: 9. The CDR3 is 15 residues long. CDR3 residues: CASSDYGGRAVEQFF. The CDR3 DNA reads TGTGCCAGCAGTGACTATGGCGGGAGGGCCGTTGAGCAGTTCTTC.

The chain employs TRBV7-9 and TRBJ2-7; TRBD2 agrees at 8 bases. The J segment lost 7 bases and the V segment lost 0 bases, leaving 8 bases of the junction unmatched. The V gene's germline CDR1 is SEHNR and CDR2 FQNEAQ (reference sequence). This CDR3 region has 15 residues. The CDR3 here is CASSLAGTRVREQYF. In nucleotides, the CDR3 is TGTGCCAGCAGCTTAGCCGGGACTAGGGTTCGAGAGCAGTACTTC. Based on the CDR3 plus reference TRBV7-9 and TRBJ2-7, the full variable domain is DTGVSQNPRHKITKRGQNVTFRCDPISEHNRLYWYRQTLGQGPEFLTYFQNEAQLEKSRLLSDRFSAERPKGSFSTLEIQRTEQGDSAMYLCASSLAGTRVREQYFGPGTRLTVT.

This clonotype was observed many times. V and J are TRBV24-1 and TRBJ2-7, with 9 nucleotides matching TRBD1. Germline V CDR1 and CDR2: KGHDR, SFDVKD. V dropped 4 bases and J dropped 4; count of bases not matched to a gene: 7. The CDR3 contains 15 residues. The CDR3, as DNA: TGTGCCACCAGTGACCCCGGACAGGGGAGGTACGAGCAGTACTTC. Its translation: CATSDPGQGRYEQYF.

This clonotype was seen many times. This chain joins TRBV12-3 or TRBV12-4 and TRBJ1-2; the D gene is possibly TRBD1 (5 bases). Trimming stripped 5 bases from V and 4 bases from J, with 14 bases between. The CDR3 is made up of 14 amino acids. CDR3 in amino acids: CASSLFGHPYGYTF. The CDR3 nucleotides are TGTGCCAGCAGTCTCTTCGGACATCCCTATGGCTACACCTTC.

In its sample, this clonotype was seen many times. This chain connects TRBV29-1 to TRBJ2-5, with TRBD2 as a possible D gene (5 bases). Trimming removed 6 bases at V and 4 bases at J, with 12 bases between. There are 12 residues in the CDR3. The germline CDR1 and CDR2 sequences are SQVTM and ANQGSEA. CDR3 sequence: CSVLARGETQYF. The CDR3 coding sequence is TGCAGCGTACTCGCCCGGGGAGAGACCCAGTACTTC.

V gene TRBV12-5 combines with J gene TRBJ1-2, with D unclear. The CDR3 is 13 amino acids. Trimming pared 5 bases from V and 7 bases from J, leaving 14 bases between. From germline, CDR1 is LGHNT and CDR2 FRNRAP. The CDR3 nucleotides read TGTGCTAGTGGTCCCCATGGTGTTTTTGGCTACACCTTC. It encodes CASGPHGVFGYTF. The complete variable domain, with remaining parts taken from reference TRBV12-5 and TRBJ1-2, reads DARVTQTPRHKVTEMGQEVTMRCQPILGHNTVFWYRQTMMQGLELLAYFRNRAPLDDSGMPKDRFSAEMPDATLATLKIQPSEPRDSAVYFCASGPHGVFGYTFGSGTRLTVV.

There are many counts of this clonotype. The chain employs TRBV11-2 and TRBJ1-2; a possible D gene is TRBD1 (6 bases). The CDR3 extends over 17 amino acids. Trimming shortened V by 0 bases and J by 2 bases, and 16 bases separated the two germline ends. Germline-derived CDR1 and CDR2 are SGHAT and FQNNGV. The CDR3 loop is CASSLELQGKANYGYTF. CDR3 DNA: TGTGCCAGCAGCTTAGAGCTTCAGGGGAAGGCGAACTATGGCTACACCTTC.

The J gene is TRBJ2-1, the V gene TRBV27; tentative D call: TRBD1 (5 bases). Germline V gene data show CDR1 as MNHEY and CDR2 as SMNVEV (reference sequence). V lost 5 bases and J 0 bases, leaving 11 bases between the germline ends. This CDR3 has 15 amino acids. This CDR3 is CASSQLGPSYNEQFF. CDR3 in DNA: TGTGCCAGCAGTCAGTTGGGGCCCTCCTACAATGAGCAGTTCTTC.

This clonotype appeared many times. V is TRBV15 and J is TRBJ2-5; 12 bases line up with TRBD2. With V trimmed by 4 bases and J by 4 bases, 1 base remained unmatched. Germline V gene sequence: CDR1 LNHNV, CDR2 YYDKDF (reference sequence). The CDR3 extends over 14 amino acids. CDR3 sequence (DNA): TGTGCCACCAGCACGGGACTAGCGGGAGAGACCCAGTACTTC. Its protein is CATSTGLAGETQYF.

This clonotype was counted ten times or more. The chain recombines TRBV5-1 with TRBJ2-1, with 7 positions matching TRBD2. This CDR3 has 15 residues. With V trimmed by 7 bases and J by 1 base, 8 bases remained unmatched. Germline CDR1 is SGHRS and CDR2 is YFSETQ. The CDR3 DNA is TGCGCCAGCGCAAATGGGGGGGTTTCCTACAATGAGCAGTTCTTC. This codes for CASANGGVSYNEQFF.

This clonotype has at least ten counts. The rearrangement uses TRBV5-8 and TRBJ2-7; 7 bases line up with TRBD2. V gave up 2 bases and J gave up 5 bases; unmatched junction bases: 7. The CDR3 loop spans 14 amino acids. Germline V lookup: CDR1 SGHTS, CDR2 YDEGEE. Here the CDR3 reads CASSFRGGTNEQYF. DNA for the CDR3: TGTGCCAGCAGCTTCCGCGGGGGAACAAACGAGCAGTACTTC.

This clonotype was counted ten times or more. The gene calls are TRBV29-1 and TRBJ1-1; perhaps TRBD1 as D (5 bases). V gave up 4 bases and J gave up 5 bases, with 14 bases separating them. The CDR3 runs to 13 residues. Germline loops: CDR1 SQVTM, CDR2 ANQGSEA. The chain's CDR3 is CSVATGGGTEAFF. In DNA, the CDR3 is TGCAGCGTTGCGACGGGCGGGGGAACTGAAGCTTTCTTT. Combining the CDR3 with reference TRBV29-1 and TRBJ1-1 gives the whole variable domain SAVISQKPSRDICQRGTSLTIQCQVDSQVTMMFWYRQQPGQSLTLIATANQGSEATYESGFVIDKFPISRPNLTFSTLTVSNMSPEDSSIYLCSVATGGGTEAFFGQGTRLTVV.

There are many counts of this clonotype. The V and J genes are TRBV27 and TRBJ2-7, with 15 nucleotides matching TRBD2. V lost 4 bases to trimming and J lost 7 bases; unmatched junction nucleotides: 11. Germline V CDR1 and CDR2: MNHEY, SMNVEV (reference sequence). This CDR3 contains 17 residues. CDR3 coding DNA: TGTGCCAGCAGTTGGGGACTAGCGGGAGGTACTGGCCGGGAGCAGTACTTC. It specifies CASSWGLAGGTGREQYF.

This chain uses TRBV9 with TRBJ1-2; D unresolved. V was pared by 0 bases and J by 3 bases, with 12 bases between. CDR1 SGDLS and CDR2 YYNGEE come from the germline V gene. This CDR3 has 15 residues. CDR3 loop: CASSVGLTSHYGYTF. CDR3 nucleotide sequence: TGTGCCAGCAGCGTAGGACTCACAAGCCACTATGGCTACACCTTC.